This TCR beta chain is from a study of blood T cell repertoires in COVID-19. As for the study in general: The United States, Italy and Spain supplied acute and convalescent COVID-19 samples.

In the authors' workflow: How many nucleated cells were present was estimated from reference gene primer amplification. TCRdb keeps only in-frame clones here, not all; method: immunoSEQ multiplex PCR. V and J calls and clone size are copied from that table; D and trimming were computed from the DNA. The sample holds some 240,000 clones, 89% seen once. The CDR3 length is 14 residues. From germline, CDR1 is KGHSH and CDR2 LQKENI. Trimming cost V 3 bases and J 2 bases, with 11 bases left between them. This TCR derives from a middle-aged woman who had recovered from COVID-19. What was sequenced was peripheral blood. The genes are TRBV18 and TRBJ2-7; D unclear. Here the CDR3 DNA reads TGTGCCAGCTCACCGGTACAGCTCACCTACGAGCAGTACTTC. Protein sequence: CASSPVQLTYEQYF.